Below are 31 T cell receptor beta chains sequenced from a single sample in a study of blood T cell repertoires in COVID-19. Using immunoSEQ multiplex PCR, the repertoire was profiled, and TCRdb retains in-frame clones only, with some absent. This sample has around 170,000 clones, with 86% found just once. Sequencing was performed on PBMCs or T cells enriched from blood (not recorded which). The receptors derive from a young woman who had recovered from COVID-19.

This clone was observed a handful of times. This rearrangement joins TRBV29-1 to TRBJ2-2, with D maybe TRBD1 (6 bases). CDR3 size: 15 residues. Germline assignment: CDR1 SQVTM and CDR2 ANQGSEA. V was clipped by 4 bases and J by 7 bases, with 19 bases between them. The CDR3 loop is CSVGFFQGLGGELFF. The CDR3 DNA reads TGCAGCGTTGGCTTCTTCCAGGGGCTCGGCGGGGAGCTGTTTTTT.

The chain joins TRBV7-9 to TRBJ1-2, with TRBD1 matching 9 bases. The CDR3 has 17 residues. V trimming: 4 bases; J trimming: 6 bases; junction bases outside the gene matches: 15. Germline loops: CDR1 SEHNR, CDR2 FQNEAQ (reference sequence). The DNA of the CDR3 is TGTGCCAGCAGCTCCGAATCCGAGACAGGGGGTAAGGATGGCTACACCTTC. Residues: CASSSESETGGKDGYTF.

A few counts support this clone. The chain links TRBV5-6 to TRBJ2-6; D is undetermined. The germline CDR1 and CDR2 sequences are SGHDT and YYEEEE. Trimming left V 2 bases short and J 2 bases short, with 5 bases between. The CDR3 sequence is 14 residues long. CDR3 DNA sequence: TGTGCCAGCAGCTTTCGTCCTGGGGCCAACGTCCTGACTTTC. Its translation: CASSFRPGANVLTF.

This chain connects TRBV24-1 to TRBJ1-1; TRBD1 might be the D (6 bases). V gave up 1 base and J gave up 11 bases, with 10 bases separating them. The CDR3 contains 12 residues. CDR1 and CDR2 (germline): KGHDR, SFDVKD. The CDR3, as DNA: TGTGCCACCAGTGATTTACAGGGTCTGGCTTTCTTT. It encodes CATSDLQGLAFF.

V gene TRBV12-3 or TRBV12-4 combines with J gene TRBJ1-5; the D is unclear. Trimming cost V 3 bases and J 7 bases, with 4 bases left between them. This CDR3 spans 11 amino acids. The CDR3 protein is CASSLGQPQHF. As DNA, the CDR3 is TGTGCCAGCAGTTTGGGCCAGCCCCAGCATTTT.

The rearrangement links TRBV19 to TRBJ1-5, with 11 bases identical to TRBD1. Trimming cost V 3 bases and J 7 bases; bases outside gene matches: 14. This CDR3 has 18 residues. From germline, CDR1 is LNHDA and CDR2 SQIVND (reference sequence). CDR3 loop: CASSILRGTGGFGQPQHF. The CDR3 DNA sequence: TGTGCCAGTAGTATTCTAAGAGGGACAGGGGGTTTCGGGCAGCCCCAGCATTTT.

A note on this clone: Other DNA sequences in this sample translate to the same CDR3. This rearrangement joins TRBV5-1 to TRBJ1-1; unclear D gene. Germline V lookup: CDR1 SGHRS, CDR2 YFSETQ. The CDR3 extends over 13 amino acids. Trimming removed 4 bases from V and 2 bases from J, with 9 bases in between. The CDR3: CASSVQENTEAFF. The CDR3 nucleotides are TGCGCCAGCAGCGTCCAGGAAAACACTGAAGCTTTCTTT.

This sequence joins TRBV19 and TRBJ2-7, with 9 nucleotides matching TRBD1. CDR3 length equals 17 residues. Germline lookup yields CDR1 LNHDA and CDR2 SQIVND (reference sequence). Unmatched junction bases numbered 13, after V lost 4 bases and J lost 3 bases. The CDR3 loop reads CASSTYSGTGKIYEQYF. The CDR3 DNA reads TGTGCCAGTAGTACCTATTCCGGGACAGGGAAAATCTACGAGCAGTACTTC.

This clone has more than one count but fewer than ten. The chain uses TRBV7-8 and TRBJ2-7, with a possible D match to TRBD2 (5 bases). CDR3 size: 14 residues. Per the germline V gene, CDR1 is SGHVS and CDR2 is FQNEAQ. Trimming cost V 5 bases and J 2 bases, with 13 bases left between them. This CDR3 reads CASSTTPGAYEQYF. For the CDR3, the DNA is TGTGCCAGCAGCACAACCCCCGGGGCCTACGAGCAGTACTTC.

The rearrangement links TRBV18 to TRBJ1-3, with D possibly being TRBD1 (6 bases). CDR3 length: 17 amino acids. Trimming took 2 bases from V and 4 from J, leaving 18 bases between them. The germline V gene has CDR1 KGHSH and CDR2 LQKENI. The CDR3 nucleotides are TGTGCCAGCTCACCATTCGCTGCGGGGGCAAACGGAAACACCATATATTTT. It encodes CASSPFAAGANGNTIYF.

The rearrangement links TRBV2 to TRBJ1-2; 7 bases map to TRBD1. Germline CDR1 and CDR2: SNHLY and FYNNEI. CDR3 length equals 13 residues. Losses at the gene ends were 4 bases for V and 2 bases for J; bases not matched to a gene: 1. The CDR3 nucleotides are TGTGCCAGCAGTGTGACAGGGAACTATGGCTACACCTTC. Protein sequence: CASSVTGNYGYTF.

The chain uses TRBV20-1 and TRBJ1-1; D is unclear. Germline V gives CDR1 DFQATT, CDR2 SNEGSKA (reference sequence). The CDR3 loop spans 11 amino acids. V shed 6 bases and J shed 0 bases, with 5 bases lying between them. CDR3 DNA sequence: TGCAGTGCCCACATGAACACTGAAGCTTTCTTT. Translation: CSAHMNTEAFF.

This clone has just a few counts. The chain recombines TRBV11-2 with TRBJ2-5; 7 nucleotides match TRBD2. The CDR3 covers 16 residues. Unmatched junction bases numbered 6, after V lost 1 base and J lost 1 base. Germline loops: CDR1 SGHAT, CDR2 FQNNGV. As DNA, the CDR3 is TGTGCCAGCAGCTTAGCGCTAGCGGACCTCCAAGAGACCCAGTACTTC. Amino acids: CASSLALADLQETQYF.

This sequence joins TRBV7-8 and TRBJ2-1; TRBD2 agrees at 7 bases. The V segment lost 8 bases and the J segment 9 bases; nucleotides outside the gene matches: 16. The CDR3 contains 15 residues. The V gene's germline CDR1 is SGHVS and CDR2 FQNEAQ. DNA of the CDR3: TGTGCCAGCTCAGAGCGGGAACAGAGTCGAGGTGAGCAGTTCTTC. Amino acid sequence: CASSEREQSRGEQFF.

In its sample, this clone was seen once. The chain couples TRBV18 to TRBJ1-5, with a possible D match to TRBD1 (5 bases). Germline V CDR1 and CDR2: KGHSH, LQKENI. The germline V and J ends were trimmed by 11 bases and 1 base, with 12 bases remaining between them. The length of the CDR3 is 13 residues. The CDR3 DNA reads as TGTGCCGGGGGGGACGGGAGCAATCAGCCCCAGCATTTT. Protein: CAGGDGSNQPQHF.

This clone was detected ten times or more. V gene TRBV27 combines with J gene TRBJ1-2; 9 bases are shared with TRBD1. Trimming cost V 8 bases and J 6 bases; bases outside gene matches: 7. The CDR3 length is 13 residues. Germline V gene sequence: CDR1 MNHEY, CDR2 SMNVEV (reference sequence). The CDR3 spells CASRVTGGDGYTF. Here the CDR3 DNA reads TGTGCCAGCCGCGTGACAGGGGGGGATGGCTACACCTTC.

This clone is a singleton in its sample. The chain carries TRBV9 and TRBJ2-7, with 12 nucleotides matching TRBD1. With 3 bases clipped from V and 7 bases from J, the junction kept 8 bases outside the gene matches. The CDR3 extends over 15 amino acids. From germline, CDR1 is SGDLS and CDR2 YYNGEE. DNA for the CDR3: TGTGCCAGCAGCGCCCGGGACAGGGGGCAGGAAGAGCAGTACTTC. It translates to CASSARDRGQEEQYF.

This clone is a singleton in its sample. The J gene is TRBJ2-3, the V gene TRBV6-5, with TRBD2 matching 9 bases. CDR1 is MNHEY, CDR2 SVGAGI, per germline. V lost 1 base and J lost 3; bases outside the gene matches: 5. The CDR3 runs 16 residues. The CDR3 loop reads CASSYYSGSRTDTQYF. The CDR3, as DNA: TGTGCCAGCAGTTACTATAGCGGGAGTAGGACAGATACGCAGTATTTT.

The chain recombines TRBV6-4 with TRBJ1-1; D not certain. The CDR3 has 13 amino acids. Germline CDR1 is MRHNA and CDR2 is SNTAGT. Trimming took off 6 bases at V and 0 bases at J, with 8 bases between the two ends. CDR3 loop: CASRVSVNTEAFF. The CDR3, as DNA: TGTGCCAGCAGGGTAAGCGTGAACACTGAAGCTTTCTTT.

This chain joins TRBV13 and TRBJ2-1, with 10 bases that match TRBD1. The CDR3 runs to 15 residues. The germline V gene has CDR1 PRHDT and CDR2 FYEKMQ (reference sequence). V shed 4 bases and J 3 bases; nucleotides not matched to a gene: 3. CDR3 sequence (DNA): TGTGCCAGCAGCTCCCGGGACAGGGGCTACAATGAGCAGTTCTTC. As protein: CASSSRDRGYNEQFF. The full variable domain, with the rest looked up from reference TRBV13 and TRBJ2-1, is AAGVIQSPRHLIKEKRETATLKCYPIPRHDTVYWYQQGPGQDPQFLISFYEKMQSDKGSIPDRFSAQQFSDYHSELNMSSLELGDSALYFCASSSRDRGYNEQFFGPGTRLTVL.

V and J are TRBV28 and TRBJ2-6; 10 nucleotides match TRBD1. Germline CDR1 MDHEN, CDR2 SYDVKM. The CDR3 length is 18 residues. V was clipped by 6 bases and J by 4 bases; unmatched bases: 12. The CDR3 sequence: CASRSADRGLLGANVLTF. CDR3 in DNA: TGTGCCAGCAGATCAGCCGACAGGGGGCTATTAGGGGCCAACGTCCTGACTTTC.

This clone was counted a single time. CDR3 protein: CASSSRTSGRSYEQYF. The CDR3, as DNA: TGTGCCAGCAGCTCTAGGACTAGCGGGAGGTCCTACGAGCAGTACTTC. The rearrangement joins TRBV7-8 to TRBJ2-7, with 14 bases lining up with TRBD2. Germline V gene data show CDR1 as SGHVS and CDR2 as FQNEAQ. Germline trimming cut 4 bases from V and 1 base from J; bases unmatched to any gene: 3. This CDR3 spans 16 amino acids.

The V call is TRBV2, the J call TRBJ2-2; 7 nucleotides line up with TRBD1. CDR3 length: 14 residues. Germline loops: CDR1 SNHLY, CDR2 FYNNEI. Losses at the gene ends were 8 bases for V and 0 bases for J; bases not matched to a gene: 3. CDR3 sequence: CASGQAANTGELFF. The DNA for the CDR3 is TGTGCCAGCGGACAGGCGGCGAACACCGGGGAGCTGTTTTTT.

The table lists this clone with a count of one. The CDR3: CASSYSGRADTQYF. CDR3 in DNA: TGCGCCAGCAGCTATAGCGGGAGGGCCGATACGCAGTATTTT. This chain connects TRBV5-1 to TRBJ2-3; 11 positions agree with TRBD2. The CDR3 length is 14 residues. The V and J ends lost 3 bases and 6 bases, in that order; junction bases with no gene match: 3. Looked up from germline, CDR1 is SGHRS and CDR2 is YFSETQ.

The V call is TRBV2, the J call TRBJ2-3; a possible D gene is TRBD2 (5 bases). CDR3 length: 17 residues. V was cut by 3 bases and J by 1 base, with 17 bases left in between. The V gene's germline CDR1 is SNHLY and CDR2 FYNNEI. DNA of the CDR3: TGTGCCAGCAGTGATGACTGGGCCGGGGATGGCACAGATACGCAGTATTTT. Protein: CASSDDWAGDGTDTQYF.

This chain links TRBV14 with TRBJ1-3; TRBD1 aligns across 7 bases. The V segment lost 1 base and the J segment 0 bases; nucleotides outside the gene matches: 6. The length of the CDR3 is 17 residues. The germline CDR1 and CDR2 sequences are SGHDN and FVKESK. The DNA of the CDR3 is TGTGCCAGCAGCCAAGGGGACAGCTTCTTCTCTGGAAACACCATATATTTT. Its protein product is CASSQGDSFFSGNTIYF.

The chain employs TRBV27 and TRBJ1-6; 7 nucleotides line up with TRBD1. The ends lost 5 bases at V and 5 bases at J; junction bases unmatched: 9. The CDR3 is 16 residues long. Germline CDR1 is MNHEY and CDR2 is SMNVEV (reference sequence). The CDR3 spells CASSPLGQMNNSPLHF. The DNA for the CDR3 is TGTGCCAGCAGTCCACTGGGACAGATGAATAATTCACCCCTCCACTTT.

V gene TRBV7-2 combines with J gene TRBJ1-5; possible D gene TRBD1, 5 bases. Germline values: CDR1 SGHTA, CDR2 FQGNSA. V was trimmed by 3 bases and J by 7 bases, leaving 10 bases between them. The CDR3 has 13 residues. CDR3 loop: CASSLGGSQPQHF. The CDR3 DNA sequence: TGTGCCAGCAGCTTGGGGGGATCCCAGCCCCAGCATTTT.

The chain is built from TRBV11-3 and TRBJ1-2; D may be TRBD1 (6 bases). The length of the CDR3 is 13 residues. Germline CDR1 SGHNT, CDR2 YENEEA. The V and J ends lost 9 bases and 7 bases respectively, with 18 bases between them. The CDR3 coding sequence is TGTGCCAGGGGAACAGGGAGGGAGGGTGGCTACACCTTC. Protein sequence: CARGTGREGGYTF.

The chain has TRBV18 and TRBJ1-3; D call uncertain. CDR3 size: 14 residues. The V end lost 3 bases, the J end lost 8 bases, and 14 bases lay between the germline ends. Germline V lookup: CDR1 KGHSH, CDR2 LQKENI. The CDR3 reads CASSPGGGLDTIYF. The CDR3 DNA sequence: TGTGCCAGCTCACCTGGAGGAGGGTTGGACACCATATATTTT.

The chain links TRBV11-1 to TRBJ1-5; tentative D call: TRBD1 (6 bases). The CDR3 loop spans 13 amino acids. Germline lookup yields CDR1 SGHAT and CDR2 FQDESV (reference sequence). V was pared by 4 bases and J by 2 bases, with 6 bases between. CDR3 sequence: CASSSGGNQPQHF. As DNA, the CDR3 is TGTGCCAGCAGCTCAGGGGGCAATCAGCCCCAGCATTTT.